This TCR beta chain is from a study of CD8 T cells in ankylosing spondylitis. Study-wide points: Researchers reportedly found disease-linked clones significantly enriched in matched ankylosing spondylitis synovial fluid.

CDR1 and CDR2 (germline): MNHEY, SVGAGI. V lost 0 bases and J lost 0, with 18 bases in between. There are 19 residues in the CDR3. MiXCR, applied by TCRdb to the 5' RACE reads, yields one record per CDR3 protein. The table shows approximately 250,000 distinct CDR3 sequences, with 32% occurring only once. This clonotype has only a few counts. As yet, its antigen is unknown. The chain employs TRBV6-5 and TRBJ1-5; weak D call: TRBD1 (6 bases). The sample taken for sequencing was blood, either unsorted or a sorted T cell fraction (not recorded which). This receptor was identified in a male donor with ankylosing spondylitis or in good health (not recorded which). The CDR3 DNA follows: TGTGCCAGCAGTTACTCGATTTCTTGGGGGCAGCTTAGCAATCAGCCCCAGCATTTT. Its translation: CASSYSISWGQLSNQPQHF.